A single sample gave rise to the 9 T cell receptor beta chains below, sequenced in a study of T-cell reconstitution after alpha-beta-depleted transplantation in children (TCRdb year 2016). The meaning of the sample's treatment or condition label: allogeneic hematopoietic cell transplantation with graft depleted of TCRalphabeta T cells and CD19 B cells. The library was built by means of PCR. TCRdb records Illumina HiSeq 2500 as the sequencer. To normalize quantification of the TCRbeta repertoire, the TCR libraries were built with molecular barcoding that relied on unique molecular identifiers. Starting from the raw public reads, TCRdb applied fastp trimming at Q25, assembled clones with MiXCR and retained in-frame beta chains. Every CDR3 protein is listed once, alongside the most common genes and DNA of its rows. The sample data list roughly 570,000 distinct CDR3 sequences, and about a quarter of these were observed just once. Jointly, the top ten make up around a third of the sample.

The sample was PBMCs, taken before TCRalphabeta/CD19-depleted stem cell transplant. The receptors stem from a boy in the first two years of life with Wiskott-Aldrich syndrome, due to receive a stem cell transplant.

This sequence joins TRBV5-1 and TRBJ2-1; TRBD2 matches 9 bases. Germline trimming cut 0 bases from V and 8 bases from J; bases unmatched to any gene: 3. Per the germline V gene, CDR1 is SGHRS and CDR2 is YFSETQ. The CDR3 spans 14 residues. As DNA, the CDR3 is TGCGCCAGCAGCTTGGTGCGGGAGGGCTATGAGCAGTTCTTC. It translates to CASSLVREGYEQFF.

This clonotype was counted a few times. The CDR3 region is CSAAAGPYEQYF. The CDR3 DNA sequence: TGCAGTGCCGCCGCCGGACCCTACGAGCAGTACTTC. The chain carries TRBV20-1 and TRBJ2-7; D unclear. The CDR3 sequence is 12 residues long. V lost 6 bases and J lost 2, with 11 bases in between. Germline V gene lookup returns CDR1 DFQATT and CDR2 SNEGSKA (reference sequence).

This clonotype was counted many times. The J gene is TRBJ2-1, the V gene TRBV20-1, with 12 bases identical to TRBD2. Losses at the gene ends were 2 bases for V and 7 bases for J; bases not matched to a gene: 0. Germline V gene lookup returns CDR1 DFQATT and CDR2 SNEGSKA (reference sequence). The CDR3 loop spans 13 amino acids. CDR3 nucleotides: TGCAGTGCTAGACTAGCGGGAGGGAATGAGCAGTTCTTC. This sequence encodes CSARLAGGNEQFF.

The chain couples TRBV20-1 to TRBJ2-1, with D tentatively TRBD1 (6 bases). CDR1 and CDR2 (germline): DFQATT, SNEGSKA (reference sequence). V was pared by 2 bases and J by 3 bases, with 11 bases between. The CDR3 totals 14 residues. The CDR3 reads CSARWGPVYNEQFF. The CDR3 DNA reads as TGCAGTGCTAGATGGGGGCCCGTCTACAATGAGCAGTTCTTC.

V usage is TRBV24-1 and J usage is TRBJ2-3; no clear D gene. Germline values: CDR1 KGHDR, CDR2 SFDVKD. This CDR3 comprises 14 residues. Trimming cost V 3 bases and J 0 bases, with 6 bases left between them. The CDR3 spells CATSDRPSTDTQYF. CDR3 coding DNA: TGTGCCACCAGTGATCGTCCTAGCACAGATACGCAGTATTTT.

This chain joins TRBV20-1 and TRBJ2-2; TRBD1 matches at 7 bases. The CDR3 is 16 amino acids. From germline, CDR1 is DFQATT and CDR2 SNEGSKA (reference sequence). Trimming removed 5 bases from V and 1 base from J; junction bases left unmatched: 10. Here the CDR3 reads CSAPSNYRGNTGELFF. The CDR3 DNA reads TGCAGTGCTCCATCGAACTACAGGGGGAACACCGGGGAGCTGTTTTTT.

This clonotype was detected only a few times. The chain couples TRBV5-1 to TRBJ1-1, with D possibly being TRBD1 (5 bases). This CDR3 is 16 amino acids long. The germline gives CDR1 SGHRS, CDR2 YFSETQ. V was trimmed by 5 bases and J by 3 bases, leaving 20 bases between them. The CDR3 reads CASRSSAREGYTEAFF. The CDR3, as DNA: TGCGCCAGCAGGTCATCGGCCAGGGAAGGTTACACTGAAGCTTTCTTT.

This clonotype came up a few times. J is TRBJ2-3 and V is TRBV5-1; 12 bases are a match to TRBD2. Germline assignment: CDR1 SGHRS and CDR2 YFSETQ. V was pared by 7 bases and J by 4 bases, with 13 bases of the junction left unmatched. The CDR3 is made up of 17 amino acids. CDR3 nucleotide sequence: TGCGCCAGCGGCCATGGACTAGCGGGACAGGGTGCAGATACGCAGTATTTT. Protein product: CASGHGLAGQGADTQYF.

This clonotype was recorded a few times. The V gene is TRBV6-2 or TRBV6-3, the J gene TRBJ2-7; 7 bases fit TRBD2. The CDR3 runs to 16 residues. Trimming cost V 4 bases and J 0 bases; bases outside gene matches: 9. Germline CDR1 is MNHEY and CDR2 is SVGEGT. The CDR3 coding sequence is TGTGCCAGCAGTTTGATCGGAGCGGGGAGCTCCTACGAGCAGTACTTC. Translating it yields CASSLIGAGSSYEQYF.